This T cell receptor beta chain was captured by sequencing in a study of blood T cell repertoires in COVID-19 (dated by TCRdb to the early 2020s). Context from the whole study: Samples covering the acute and convalescent phases of COVID-19 were provided by collaborators in the United States, Italy and Spain. The prospective study material was composed of cDNA or gDNA derived from T cells, B-cell-depleted T cells, or PBMCs. Deeply sampled blood TCRbeta repertoires from subjects exposed to, actively infected with, or recovered from COVID-19 were included in the dataset. A freely available public database, intended as a resource for researchers studying the immune response to SARS-CoV-2, is where the repertoires were released. The samples were drawn from the first 160 participants of the ongoing ImmuneRACE study and from 950 to 1,500 subjects provided by 6 global collaborators. A de-identified subject ID, COVID-19 status, age in years and sex were almost always included in the sample metadata. Where available, HLA class I and class II types were taken from metadata supplied by the sample provider and were not determined by assay-based typing.

TCRbeta CDR3 regions were amplified from genomic DNA by means of the immunoSEQ Assay, a bias-controlled multiplex PCR. Regarding the original processing steps: Within the assay, amplification of reference gene primers was used to estimate how many nucleated cells each sample contained. Sequence reads were collapsed and filtered to measure the absolute abundance of every unique TCRbeta CDR3 rearrangement. For each sample, productive Simpson clonality was calculated as the square root of Simpson's diversity index over productive rearrangements. Drawn from immuneACCESS, this table holds only the in-frame rearrangements with V and J called that TCRdb kept. Clones are partly lost; checked studies trace under half to an unresolved V gene and leave the rest unexplained. V, J and clone size are taken as reported in that table, and D and trimming were inferred from the DNA itself. The sample includes roughly 22,000 clones, with approximately 78% observed a single time. The ten largest clones add up to 7.5% to 9% of the sample.

General conclusions and limits of the study: Clinical and demographic metadata were provided uncurated, with the amount varying by source and participant.

Collaborating institutions collected whole blood in K2EDTA tubes following their own protocols. Collaborator samples were shipped for TCRbeta analysis as frozen whole blood, isolated PBMCs, or DNA extracted from either sample type. Details on this clone: Its antigen is currently not known. No per-base quality is available; no much larger clone lies one base away.

The sample was peripheral blood. The receptor comes from a human donor in a cohort sampled during active COVID-19.

The CDR3 has the sequence CASRNKGAVPYEQYF. Here is the DNA: TGTGCCAGCAGGAACAAGGGGGCCGTGCCCTACGAGCAGTACTTC. This chain is built from TRBV5-4 and TRBJ2-7; 7 of the junction bases match TRBD1. The cysteine opens and the phenylalanine closes a CDR3 of 15 amino acids. Left in the record is the CDR3 DNA by itself, 45 bases read in frame from the first base. V trim: 5 bases; J trim: 2 bases; unmatched bases: 10. The germline V gene (reference sequence) specifies SGHNT as CDR1 and YYREEE as CDR2.